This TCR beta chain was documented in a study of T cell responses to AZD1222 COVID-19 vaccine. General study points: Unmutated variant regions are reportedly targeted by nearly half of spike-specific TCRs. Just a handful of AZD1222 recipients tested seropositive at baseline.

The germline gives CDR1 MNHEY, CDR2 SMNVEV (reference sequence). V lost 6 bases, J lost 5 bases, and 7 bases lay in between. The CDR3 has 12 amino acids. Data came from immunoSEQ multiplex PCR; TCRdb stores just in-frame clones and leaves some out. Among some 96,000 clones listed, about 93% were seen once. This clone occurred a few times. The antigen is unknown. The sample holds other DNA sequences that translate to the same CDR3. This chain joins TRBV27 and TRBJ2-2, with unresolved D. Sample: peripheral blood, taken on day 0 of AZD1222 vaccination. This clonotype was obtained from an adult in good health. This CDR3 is CASSPLTGELFF. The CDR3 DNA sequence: TGTGCCAGCAGCCCTTTAACCGGGGAGCTGTTTTTT.